Listed below are T cell receptor beta chains from one sample, sequenced in a study of post-analysis software for immune sequencing data. Each CDR3 protein gets one entry after TCRdb re-called the PCR reads with MiXCR. The profile shows roughly 600,000 distinct CDR3 sequences, roughly two fifths of them singletons. What was sequenced was blood. Receptors were obtained from a girl between 5 and 17 years old with multiple sclerosis. The CDR3 runs from the conserved cysteine through the conserved F or W. A D gene is named only where the DNA matches it firmly. Not every row has a clone size; where given, it reads once, few, many or a size class.

few | TRBJ2-3 | TRBV20-1 | . | TGCAGTGCTAGCGGGATCCTCCTAGGGGGCACAGATACGCAGTATTTT | CSASGILLGGTDTQYF
. | TRBJ2-1 | TRBV7-9 | . | TGTGCCAGCAGCTTCCGGACAGAAAGCTCCTACAATGAGCAGTTCTTC | CASSFRTESSYNEQFF
. | TRBJ2-1 | TRBV27 | . | TGTGCCAGCAGTTTATTAAACGGGTATGAGCAGTTCTTC | CASSLLNGYEQFF
. | TRBJ2-1 | TRBV3-1 | TRBD2 | TGTGCCAGCAGCCCTGCTAGCGGGAGAAGGAATGAGCAGTTCTTC | CASSPASGRRNEQFF
few | TRBJ1-6 | TRBV6-6 | TRBD1 | TGTGCCAGCATCCAGGGGGCCTTAACGACCCTCCACTTT | CASIQGALTTLHF
. | TRBJ2-7 | TRBV7-9 | . | TGTGCCAGCAGCTTGCTCGCCGGGACCCAACCCTACGAGCAGTACTTC | CASSLLAGTQPYEQYF
few | TRBJ2-1 | TRBV5-1 | TRBD2 | TGCGCCAGTTGGACTAGCGGCCTCGGCGAGCAGTTCTTC | CASWTSGLGEQFF
. | TRBJ1-2 | TRBV29-1 | . | TGCAGCGTTGAACAGGGAGGCTATGGCTACACCTTC | CSVEQGGYGYTF
. | TRBJ2-1 | TRBV5-6 | TRBD2 | TGTGCCAGCAGCTTGCTACTAGCGGGGGGCAATGAGCAGTTCTTC | CASSLLLAGGNEQFF
few | TRBJ2-5 | TRBV29-1 | TRBD1 | TGCAGCGTTGAGCTATTCGGGACAGGGGAACCCAATGAGCAGTACTTC | CSVELFGTGEPNEQYF
. | TRBJ2-1 | TRBV7-9 | TRBD2 | TGTGCCAGCAGCTTATTTCTAACTAGCGGGGGCCCCTCCTACAATGAGCAGTTCTTC | CASSLFLTSGGPSYNEQFF
few | TRBJ2-5 | TRBV12-3/TRBV12-4 | . | TGTGCCAGCAGGAACCTTCAAGAGACCCAGTACTTC | CASRNLQETQYF
. | TRBJ2-3 | TRBV13 | . | TGTGCCAGCAGACCTAGGTTAACGAGCACAGATACGCAGTATTTT | CASRPRLTSTDTQYF
. | TRBJ2-2 | TRBV7-2 | . | TGTGCCAGCAGACCTGACCCGAACACCGGGGAGCTGTTTTTT | CASRPDPNTGELFF
once | TRBJ2-7 | TRBV20-1 | TRBD1 | TGCAGTGCTTCTACGGGGACAGGGGTAAACGAGCAGTACTTC | CSASTGTGVNEQYF
. | TRBJ2-1 | TRBV29-1 | TRBD2 | TGCAGCGTTGACCCCGGACTAGCTGCGCAGTTCTTC | CSVDPGLAAQFF
. | TRBJ2-4 | TRBV12-3/TRBV12-4 | . | TGTGCCAGCAGTTTTCTAGCCAAAAACATTCAGTACTTC | CASSFLAKNIQYF
few | TRBJ1-6 | TRBV9 | . | TGTGCCAGCAGCGTAGGGGCAGGCAATTCACCCCTCCACTTT | CASSVGAGNSPLHF
. | TRBJ2-3 | TRBV7-9 | . | TGTGCCAGCAGCTTAATCGACCCCTCTGAATGGACGCAGTATTTT | CASSLIDPSEWTQYF
. | TRBJ2-3 | TRBV29-1 | TRBD2 | TGCAGCGTTAGCGGGAGGAACACAGATACGCAGTATTTT | CSVSGRNTDTQYF
many | TRBJ2-5 | TRBV3-1 | TRBD2 | TGTGCCAGCAGCCGAGCCGCGGGAGATGAGACCCAGTACTTC | CASSRAAGDETQYF
few | TRBJ2-7 | TRBV7-8 | . | TGTGCCAGCAGCTTAAACAGGAGGACCTGGCATTCCTACGAGCAGTACTTC | CASSLNRRTWHSYEQYF
. | TRBJ2-3 | TRBV28 | TRBD2 | TGTGCCAGCAATCGGGGGGGCGAGGATACGCAGTATTTT | CASNRGGEDTQYF
. | TRBJ2-1 | TRBV29-1 | TRBD2 | TGCAGCGTCCCACTAGCGGGAGTAATTGAGCAGTTCTTC | CSVPLAGVIEQFF
few | TRBJ2-7 | TRBV6-5 | . | TGTGCCAGCAGCTCCCTCGGGTTGCACGAGCAGTACTTC | CASSSLGLHEQYF
. | TRBJ2-5 | TRBV2 | TRBD2 | TGTGCCAGCAGTGTAGCGGGAGATGCGGAGACCCAGTACTTC | CASSVAGDAETQYF
. | TRBJ2-1 | TRBV20-1 | . | TGCAGTGCTAGAGCTGATGGGGGGTCCCTTTCCTACAATGAGCAGTTCTTC | CSARADGGSLSYNEQFF